This T cell receptor (beta chain) stems from a study of T cell clones after liver transplantation. At the level of the study: Immunosuppression withdrawal was tried within 2 years after liver transplantation in this trial. Without induction therapy, subjects received standard immunosuppression until 12-24 months post-transplant.

Trimming pared 2 bases from V and 1 base from J, leaving 12 bases between. This CDR3 has 16 residues. Looked up from germline, CDR1 is MDHEN and CDR2 is SYDVKM. The protocol was immunoSEQ multiplex PCR, while the TCRdb copy is restricted to in-frame clones and leaves out a portion. Of some 15,000 clones listed, approximately 86% are singletons. V is TRBV28 and J is TRBJ1-5, with D possibly matching TRBD1 (6 bases). The sequences come from CD8+ T cells from blood, collected around 49 months after liver transplant. The TCR originated in a human patient who received a liver transplant. Among the T cells, some may be from the graft donor. CDR3 sequence reads: CASSLVPQGSNQPQHF. The DNA for the CDR3 is TGTGCCAGCAGTTTAGTCCCCCAGGGGAGCAATCAGCCCCAGCATTTT.